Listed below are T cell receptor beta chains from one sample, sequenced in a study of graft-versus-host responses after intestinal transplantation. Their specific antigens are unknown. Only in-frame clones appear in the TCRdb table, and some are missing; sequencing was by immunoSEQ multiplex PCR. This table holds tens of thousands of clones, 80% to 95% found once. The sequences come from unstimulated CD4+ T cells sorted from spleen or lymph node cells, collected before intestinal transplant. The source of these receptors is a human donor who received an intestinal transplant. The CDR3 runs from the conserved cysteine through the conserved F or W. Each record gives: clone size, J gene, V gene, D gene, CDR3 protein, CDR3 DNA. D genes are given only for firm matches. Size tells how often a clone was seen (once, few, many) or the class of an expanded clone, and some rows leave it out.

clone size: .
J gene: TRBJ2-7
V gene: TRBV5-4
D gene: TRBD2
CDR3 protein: CASSSGGSDYEQYF
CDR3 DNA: TGTGCCAGCAGCTCCGGCGGGAGCGATTACGAGCAGTACTTC

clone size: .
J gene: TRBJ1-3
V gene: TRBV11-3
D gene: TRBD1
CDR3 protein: CASSRMTGAGNTIYF
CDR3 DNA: TGTGCCAGCAGCCGAATGACAGGGGCTGGAAACACCATATATTTT

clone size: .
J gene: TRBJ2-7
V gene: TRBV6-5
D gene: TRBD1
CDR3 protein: CASSLSRDRVGEQYF
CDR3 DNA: TGTGCCAGCAGCCTCTCCCGGGACAGGGTGGGCGAGCAGTACTTC

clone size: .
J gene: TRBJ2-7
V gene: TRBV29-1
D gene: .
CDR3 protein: CSVGGGGKYEQYF
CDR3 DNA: TGCAGCGTTGGGGGTGGGGGAAAGTACGAGCAGTACTTC

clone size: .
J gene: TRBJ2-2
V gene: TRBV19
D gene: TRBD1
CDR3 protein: CAGSITGVNTGELFF
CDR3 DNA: TGTGCCGGTAGTATCACAGGGGTGAACACCGGGGAGCTGTTTTTT

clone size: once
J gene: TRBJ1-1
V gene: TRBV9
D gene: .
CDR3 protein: CASTRRGGLPNTEAFF
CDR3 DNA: TGTGCCAGCACCCGAAGGGGGGGGTTGCCTAACACTGAAGCTTTCTTT

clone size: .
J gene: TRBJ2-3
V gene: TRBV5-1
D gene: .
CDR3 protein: CASSLRDTQYF
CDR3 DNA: TGCGCCAGCAGCTTGCGAGATACGCAGTATTTT

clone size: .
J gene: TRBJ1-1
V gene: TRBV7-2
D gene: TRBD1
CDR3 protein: CASSLGQTTEAFF
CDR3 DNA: TGTGCCAGCAGCTTGGGACAGACCACTGAAGCTTTCTTT

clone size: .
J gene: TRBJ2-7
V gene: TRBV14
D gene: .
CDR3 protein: CASSQDFAGRRNEQYF
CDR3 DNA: TGTGCCAGCAGCCAAGATTTCGCCGGGAGAAGGAACGAGCAGTACTTC

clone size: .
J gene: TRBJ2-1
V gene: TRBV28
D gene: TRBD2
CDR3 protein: CASSLPWTSGRAEQFF
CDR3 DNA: TGTGCCAGCAGTTTACCCTGGACTAGCGGGAGGGCAGAGCAGTTCTTC

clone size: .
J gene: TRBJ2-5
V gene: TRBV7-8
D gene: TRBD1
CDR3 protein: CASSLVGQGFVETQYF
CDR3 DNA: TGTGCCAGCAGCTTAGTGGGACAGGGGTTTGTAGAGACCCAGTACTTC

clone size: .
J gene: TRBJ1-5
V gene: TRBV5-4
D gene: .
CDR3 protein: CASSLAPGRDQPQHF
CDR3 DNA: TGTGCCAGCAGCTTGGCCCCAGGGAGGGATCAGCCCCAGCATTTT

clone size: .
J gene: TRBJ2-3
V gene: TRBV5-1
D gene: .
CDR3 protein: CASSLGGVTDTQYF
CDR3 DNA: TGCGCCAGCAGCTTGGGTGGCGTCACAGATACGCAGTATTTT

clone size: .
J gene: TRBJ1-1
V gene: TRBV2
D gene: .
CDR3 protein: CASKENTEAFF
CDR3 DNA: TGTGCCAGCAAGGAGAACACTGAAGCTTTCTTT

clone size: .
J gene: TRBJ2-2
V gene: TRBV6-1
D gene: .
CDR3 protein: CASSSLRTGELFF
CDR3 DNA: TGTGCCAGCAGCTCTCTCCGGACCGGGGAGCTGTTTTTT

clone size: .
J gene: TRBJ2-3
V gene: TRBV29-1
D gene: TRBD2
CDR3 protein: CSVKVAGGPSDTQYF
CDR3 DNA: TGCAGCGTTAAGGTAGCGGGAGGGCCCTCAGATACGCAGTATTTT

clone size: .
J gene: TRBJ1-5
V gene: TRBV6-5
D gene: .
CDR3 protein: CASWDNRGPDQPQHF
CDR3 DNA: TGTGCCAGCTGGGACAATAGGGGCCCGGATCAGCCCCAGCATTTT

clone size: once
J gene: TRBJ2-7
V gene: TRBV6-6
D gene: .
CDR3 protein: CASSQEYEQYF
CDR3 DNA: TGTGCCAGCAGTCAAGAATACGAGCAGTACTTC

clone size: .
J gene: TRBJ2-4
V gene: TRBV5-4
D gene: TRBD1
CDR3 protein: CASSLPQGDNKNIQYF
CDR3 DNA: TGTGCCAGCAGCTTACCACAGGGGGATAACAAAAACATTCAGTACTTC

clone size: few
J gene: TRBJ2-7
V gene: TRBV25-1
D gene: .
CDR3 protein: CASSPIGYEQYF
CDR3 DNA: TGTGCCAGCAGCCCCATAGGCTACGAGCAGTACTTC

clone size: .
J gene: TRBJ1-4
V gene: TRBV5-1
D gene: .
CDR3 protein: CASSWESGGSEKLFF
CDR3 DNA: TGCGCCAGCAGCTGGGAGTCGGGGGGGAGTGAAAAACTGTTTTTT

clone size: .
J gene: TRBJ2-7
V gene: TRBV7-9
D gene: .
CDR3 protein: CASSPVGTAEQYF
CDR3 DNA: TGTGCCAGCAGCCCAGTCGGGACGGCCGAGCAGTACTTC

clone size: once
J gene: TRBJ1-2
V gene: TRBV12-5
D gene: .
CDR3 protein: CASGLNGVGYTF
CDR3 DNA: TGTGCTAGTGGTTTGAACGGGGTCGGCTACACCTTC

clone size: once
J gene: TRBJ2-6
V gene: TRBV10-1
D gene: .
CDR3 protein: CASSEATQAGANVLTF
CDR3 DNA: TGCGCCAGCAGTGAGGCGACCCAGGCTGGGGCCAACGTCCTGACTTTC

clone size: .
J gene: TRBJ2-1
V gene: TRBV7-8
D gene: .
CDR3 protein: CASSSALTRTEQFF
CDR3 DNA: TGTGCCAGCAGCTCAGCCCTCACTAGGACTGAGCAGTTCTTC

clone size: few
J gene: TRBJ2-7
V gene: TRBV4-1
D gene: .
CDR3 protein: CASSQLGDEQYF
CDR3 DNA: TGCGCCAGCAGCCAACTGGGAGACGAGCAGTACTTC

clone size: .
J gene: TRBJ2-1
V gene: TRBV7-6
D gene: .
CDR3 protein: CASSLAGGGGYNEQFF
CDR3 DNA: TGTGCCAGCAGCTTAGCTGGAGGGGGTGGGTACAATGAGCAGTTCTTC

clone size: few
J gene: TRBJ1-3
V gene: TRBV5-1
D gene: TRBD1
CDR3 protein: CASSLDPGGVDTIYF
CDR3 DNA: TGCGCCAGCAGCTTGGATCCAGGGGGGGTCGACACCATATATTTT

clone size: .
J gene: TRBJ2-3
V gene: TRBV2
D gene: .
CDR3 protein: CATTWSAGGGDTQYF
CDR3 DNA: TGTGCCACCACGTGGTCGGCCGGCGGAGGAGATACGCAGTATTTT

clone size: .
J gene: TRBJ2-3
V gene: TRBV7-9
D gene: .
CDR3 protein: CASLSGFGSTDTQYF
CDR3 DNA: TGTGCCAGCCTCTCTGGTTTCGGGAGCACAGATACGCAGTATTTT

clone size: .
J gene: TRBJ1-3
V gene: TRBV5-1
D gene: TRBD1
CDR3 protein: CASSTGTGDGNTIYF
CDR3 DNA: TGCGCCAGCAGCACCGGGACAGGGGATGGAAACACCATATATTTT

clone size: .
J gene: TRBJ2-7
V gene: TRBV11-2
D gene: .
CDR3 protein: CASSTTDSLEQYF
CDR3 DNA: TGTGCCAGCAGCACCACGGACAGCCTAGAGCAGTACTTC

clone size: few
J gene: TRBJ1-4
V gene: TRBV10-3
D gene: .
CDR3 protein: CATRTAATNEKLFF
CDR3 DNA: TGTGCCACCAGGACAGCCGCAACTAATGAAAAACTGTTTTTT

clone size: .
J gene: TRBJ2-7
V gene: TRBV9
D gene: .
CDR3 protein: CASSALDRSYEQYF
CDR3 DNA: TGTGCCAGCAGCGCCCTGGACCGCTCCTACGAGCAGTACTTC

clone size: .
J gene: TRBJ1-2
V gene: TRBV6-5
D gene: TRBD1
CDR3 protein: CASSWDRGDYGYTF
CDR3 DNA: TGTGCCAGCAGTTGGGACAGGGGAGACTATGGCTACACCTTC

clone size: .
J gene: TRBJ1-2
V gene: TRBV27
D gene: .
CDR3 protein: CASGFPGVFGYGYTF
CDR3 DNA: TGTGCCAGCGGATTTCCGGGGGTCTTTGGCTATGGCTACACCTTC

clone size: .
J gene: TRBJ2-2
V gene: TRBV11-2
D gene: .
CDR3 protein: CASSPTGSPNTGELFF
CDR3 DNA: TGTGCCAGCAGCCCTACAGGGAGCCCCAACACCGGGGAGCTGTTTTTT

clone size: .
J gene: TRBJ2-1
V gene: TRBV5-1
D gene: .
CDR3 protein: CASSLTPGHTYNEQFF
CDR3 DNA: TGCGCCAGCAGCCTTACCCCGGGACACACATACAATGAGCAGTTCTTC

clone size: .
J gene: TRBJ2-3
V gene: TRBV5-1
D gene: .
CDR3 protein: CASSLGLAPGTDTQYF
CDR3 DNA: TGCGCCAGCAGCTTGGGTCTCGCCCCCGGGACAGATACGCAGTATTTT

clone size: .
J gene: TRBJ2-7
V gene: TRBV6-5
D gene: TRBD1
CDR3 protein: CASTPRGTGGYEQYF
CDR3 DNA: TGTGCCAGCACCCCACGGGGGACAGGGGGCTACGAGCAGTACTTC

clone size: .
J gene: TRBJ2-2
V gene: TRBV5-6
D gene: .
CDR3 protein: CASSPGPVGELFF
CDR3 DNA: TGTGCCAGCAGCCCAGGACCAGTCGGGGAGCTGTTTTTT

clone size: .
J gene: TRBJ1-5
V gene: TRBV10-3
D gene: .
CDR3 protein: CAISEPTGLQHF
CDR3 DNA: TGTGCCATCAGTGAGCCCACAGGGCTCCAGCATTTT

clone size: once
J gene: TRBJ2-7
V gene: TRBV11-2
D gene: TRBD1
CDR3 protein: CASSSGTVSSYEQYF
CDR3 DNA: TGTGCCAGCAGCTCCGGGACAGTGAGCTCCTACGAGCAGTACTTC

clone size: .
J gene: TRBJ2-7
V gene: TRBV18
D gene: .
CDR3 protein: CASSPRQAVTYEQYF
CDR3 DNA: TGTGCCAGCTCACCGAGGCAGGCCGTTACCTACGAGCAGTACTTC

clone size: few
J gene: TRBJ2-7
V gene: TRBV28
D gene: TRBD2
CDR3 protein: CASSSGGYDYEQYF
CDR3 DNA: TGTGCCAGCAGTTCCGGGGGGTACGACTACGAGCAGTACTTC

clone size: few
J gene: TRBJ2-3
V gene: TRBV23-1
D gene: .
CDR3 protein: CASYNPPPGEDTQYF
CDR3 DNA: TGCGCCAGCTACAACCCACCGCCAGGGGAAGATACGCAGTATTTT

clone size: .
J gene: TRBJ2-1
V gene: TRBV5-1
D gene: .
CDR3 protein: CASSFSQTVFDEQFF
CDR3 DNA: TGCGCCAGCAGCTTCTCCCAGACAGTCTTCGATGAGCAGTTCTTC

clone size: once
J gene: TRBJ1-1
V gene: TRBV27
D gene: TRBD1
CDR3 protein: CASSSGQGAGYTEAFF
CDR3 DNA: TGTGCCAGCAGTTCCGGACAGGGGGCCGGGTACACTGAAGCTTTCTTT

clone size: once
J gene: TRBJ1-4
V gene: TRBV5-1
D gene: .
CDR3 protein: CASSLAGEKLFF
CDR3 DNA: TGCGCCAGCAGCTTGGCCGGTGAAAAACTGTTTTTT

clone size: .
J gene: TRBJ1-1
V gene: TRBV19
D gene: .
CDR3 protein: CASSPPGTQNTEAFF
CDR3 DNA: TGTGCCAGTAGTCCCCCCGGGACACAGAACACTGAAGCTTTCTTT

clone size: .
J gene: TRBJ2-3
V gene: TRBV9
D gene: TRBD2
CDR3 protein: CASSVYSRLAAGTDTQYF
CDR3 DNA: TGTGCCAGCAGCGTATATTCCCGACTAGCCGCAGGCACAGATACGCAGTATTTT